This is a list of T cell receptor beta chains from one sample in a study of cytomegalovirus exposure and HLA in healthy donors. Repertoires were generated with immunoSEQ multiplex PCR, while TCRdb's copy carries only in-frame clones and drops some. The sample consists of 150,000 to 180,000 clones, 60% to 85% of them appearing once. Specimen: PBMCs. Receptors were obtained from a woman in her forties in good health and CMV-seronegative. Each CDR3 is given with its conserved first and last residue.

j_call v_call cdr3_aa
TRBJ2-5 TRBV27 CASSPRLEETQYF
TRBJ2-1 TRBV5-4 CASSGGASGMDEQFF
TRBJ1-6 TRBV19 CASSGIQGNSYNSPLHF
TRBJ2-1 TRBV13 CASSPQTLMTSGRAFEQFF
TRBJ2-1 TRBV6-1 CASSGSQGARYNEQFF
TRBJ1-2 TRBV6-6 CASSHRDYGYTF
TRBJ2-7 TRBV10-1 CASSESPGGAYEQYF
TRBJ1-4 TRBV10-3 CAIRPGGLGNEKLFF
TRBJ1-5 TRBV21-1 CASSKRETGGNNSNQPQHF
TRBJ2-1 TRBV27 CASSFLTGGENEQFF
TRBJ2-1 TRBV18 CASSPVPGTVTRLFF
TRBJ1-1 TRBV2 CASSEGRMMNTEAFF
TRBJ2-5 TRBV7-7 CASSYAIAGETQYF
TRBJ2-2 TRBV10-1 CASRQGGAGELFF
TRBJ1-1 TRBV2 CASRAGQGAGGTEAFF
TRBJ1-1 TRBV7-9 CASSSLTGGRDTEAFF
TRBJ2-5 TRBV7-8 CASSLSGETQYF
TRBJ1-2 TRBV4-1 CASSQRTGWAYGYTF
TRBJ2-7 TRBV6-5 CASSRDRGGYEQYF
TRBJ2-1 TRBV2 CASQTLGGNEQFF
TRBJ2-7 TRBV6-1 CATGTSGRDAYEQYF
TRBJ1-2 TRBV6-6 CASRRTGVGGGYTF
TRBJ1-5 TRBV5-4 CASSHRVAVRLGGLGQPQHF
TRBJ2-1 TRBV29-1 CSGRTSGRGGNEQFF
TRBJ2-5 TRBV28 CASRQGRETQYF
TRBJ2-6 TRBV5-4 CASSLTALTTSGANVLTF
TRBJ2-4 TRBV5-1 CASSLGGLRKDIQYF
TRBJ2-7 TRBV5-6 CASSLARTGGFYEQYF
TRBJ1-3 TRBV4-1 CASSPGQGQRNTIYF
TRBJ2-3 TRBV5-5 CASTRQGATDTQYF
TRBJ2-7 TRBV9 CASSVAGTGILGSYEQYF